In its sample, the clone carrying this T cell receptor (beta chain) ranks as medium-sized (0.01 to 0.1%). What it binds is not known. The data belong to a study of T cell therapy after organ transplantation. Produced via immunoSEQ multiplex PCR; TCRdb's table is partial and in-frame only. This sample has some 6,000 clones, with 65% to 75% found just once. Time point specified: 4-8 weeks after completion of therapy. The CDR3 has 18 residues. With V trimmed by 4 bases and J by 1 base, 15 bases remained unmatched. Germline V gives CDR1 SGHRS, CDR2 YFSETQ. The sequences come from CD8+ T cells from blood, collected after autologous CMV-specific T cell therapy. V usage is TRBV5-1 and J usage is TRBJ2-3, with TRBD2 matching over 7 bases. This sequence originates from a human patient who had received a solid organ transplant and had CMV disease. Some T cells may be transferred from the graft donor. The CDR3 region is CASSEEVAGEVGTDTQYF. The CDR3 coding sequence is TGCGCCAGCAGCGAGGAGGTGGCGGGAGAGGTTGGCACAGATACGCAGTATTTT. Filled out from reference TRBV5-1 and TRBJ2-3, the complete variable domain reads KAGVTQTPRYLIKTRGQQVTLSCSPISGHRSVSWYQQTPGQGLQFLFEYFSETQRNKGNFPGRFSGRQFSNSRSEMNVSTLELGDSALYLCASSEEVAGEVGTDTQYFGPGTRLTVL.